This entry describes one TCR beta chain. Its antigen is unknown. PCR was performed using 60 Vbeta and 13 Jbeta primers. TCRdb's copy holds only in-frame clones and misses some; the assay was immunoSEQ multiplex PCR. The sample consists of about 170,000 clones, 65% to 80% of them appearing once. This sample was taken from a study of cytomegalovirus exposure and HLA in healthy donors. Regarding the study as a whole: When presence/absence was analysed, sequencing depth was taken to be roughly uniform across donors. A missense DCLRE1C variant was associated with V- and J-gene trimming of TCR beta chains in a later analysis, and an independent cohort replicated the association. A later analysis reportedly found fewer N-insertions in an Asian-associated ancestry cluster than the roughly 680-donor mean.

The germline V gene encodes CDR1 SGHVS and CDR2 FQNEAQ. The V end lost 5 bases, the J end lost 0 bases, and 11 bases lay between the germline ends. This CDR3 spans 15 amino acids. Sequencing was done on a sample of PBMCs. This clonotype originated in a woman in her forties or fifties in good health and CMV-seropositive. This chain joins TRBV7-8 and TRBJ1-3; D is perhaps TRBD1 (5 bases). CDR3 DNA sequence: TGTGCCAGCAGCGGCCTGGGGGGCTCTGGAAACACCATATATTTT. The encoded protein is CASSGLGGSGNTIYF.